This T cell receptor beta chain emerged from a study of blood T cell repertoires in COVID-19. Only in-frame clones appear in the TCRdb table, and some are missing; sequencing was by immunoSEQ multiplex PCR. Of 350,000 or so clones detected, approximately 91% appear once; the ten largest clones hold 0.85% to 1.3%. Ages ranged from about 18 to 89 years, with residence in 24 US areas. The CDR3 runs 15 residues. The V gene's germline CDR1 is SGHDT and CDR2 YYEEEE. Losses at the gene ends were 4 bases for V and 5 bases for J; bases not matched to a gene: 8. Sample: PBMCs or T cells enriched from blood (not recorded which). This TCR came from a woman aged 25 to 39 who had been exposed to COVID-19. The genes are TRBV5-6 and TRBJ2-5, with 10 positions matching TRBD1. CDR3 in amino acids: CASSQRQGAGETQYF. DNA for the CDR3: TGTGCCAGCAGCCAGAGACAGGGGGCCGGCGAGACCCAGTACTTC.